Listed below are T cell receptor beta chains from one sample, sequenced in a study of OX40 agonist ivuxolimab in advanced cancers. Sequencing was performed with immunoSEQ multiplex PCR; in TCRdb, only in-frame clones are kept and a portion is missing. The repertoire holds tens of thousands of clones, with 85% to 90% as singletons. Sample: CD4+ or CD8+ T cells sorted from blood, taken in a trial of the OX40 agonist ivuxolimab. These receptors were taken from an adult with an advanced solid tumor such as melanoma, head and neck, liver or kidney cancer. Both conserved end residues are part of each CDR3. Each record gives: D gene, V gene, clone size, J gene, CDR3 DNA, CDR3 protein. The D gene is left open where the match is weak. Some rows have no size entry. The others give once, few or many, or a class for an expanded clone.

D: TRBD1
V: TRBV19
size: -
J: TRBJ2-7
DNA: TGTGCCAGTAGTATGGGACAGACCTACGAGCAGTACTTC
CDR3: CASSMGQTYEQYF

D: -
V: TRBV4-1
size: -
J: TRBJ2-7
DNA: TGCGCCAGCAGCCAAGGCGGGTCCTACGAGCAGTACTTC
CDR3: CASSQGGSYEQYF

D: TRBD2
V: TRBV28
size: -
J: TRBJ2-2
DNA: TGTGCCAGCAGTTTTTCTTTCTCGGGACTAGCAACCGGGGAGCTGTTTTTT
CDR3: CASSFSFSGLATGELFF

D: -
V: TRBV27
size: -
J: TRBJ1-6
DNA: TGTGCCAGCAGCCCTTTAGGGGCTGCCTCACCCCTCCACTTT
CDR3: CASSPLGAASPLHF

D: TRBD2
V: TRBV10-1
size: -
J: TRBJ2-3
DNA: TGCGCCAGCAGTGAGGGATTAGCGGGGACCTCGGGAGATACGCAGTATTTT
CDR3: CASSEGLAGTSGDTQYF

D: -
V: TRBV27
size: -
J: TRBJ1-4
DNA: TGTGCCAGCGCGGACTGGGAAGAAAAACTGTTTTTT
CDR3: CASADWEEKLFF

D: TRBD1
V: TRBV14
size: -
J: TRBJ2-7
DNA: TGTGCCAGCAGCCTGGGGGCAGGGGGCTCCTACGAGCAGTACTTC
CDR3: CASSLGAGGSYEQYF

D: -
V: TRBV19
size: once
J: TRBJ2-7
DNA: TGTGCCAGTAGTATAGGGGGGCAGGGTTTCCCCTACGAGCAGTACTTC
CDR3: CASSIGGQGFPYEQYF

D: TRBD2
V: TRBV7-2
size: -
J: TRBJ2-5
DNA: TGTGCCAGCAGCTTTCTGGGCGGACTAGGTACGGAGACCCAGTACTTC
CDR3: CASSFLGGLGTETQYF

D: -
V: TRBV5-1
size: once
J: TRBJ2-7
DNA: TGCGCCAGCAGCTTGAGTCACGGGGGCAGCTCCTACGAGCAGTACTTC
CDR3: CASSLSHGGSSYEQYF

D: -
V: TRBV19
size: once
J: TRBJ2-1
DNA: TGTGCCAGTAGTATATCCAATTACAATGAGCAGTTCTTC
CDR3: CASSISNYNEQFF

D: -
V: TRBV11-2
size: -
J: TRBJ2-7
DNA: TGTGCCAGCAGCTCGGTACCCTACGAGCAGTACTTC
CDR3: CASSSVPYEQYF

D: -
V: TRBV9
size: -
J: TRBJ1-4
DNA: TGTGCCAGCAGCGGACCAATCCCCAAGCTGAATGAAAAACTGTTTTTT
CDR3: CASSGPIPKLNEKLFF

D: -
V: TRBV29-1
size: few
J: TRBJ1-1
DNA: TGCAGCGTTGAAGCGGGAGACACTGAAGCTTTCTTT
CDR3: CSVEAGDTEAFF

D: TRBD1
V: TRBV11-2
size: -
J: TRBJ1-3
DNA: TGTGCCAGCAGCTTAGAGGGACAGGGAAGCTTAAACACCATATATTTT
CDR3: CASSLEGQGSLNTIYF

D: -
V: TRBV19
size: -
J: TRBJ2-7
DNA: TGTGCCAGTAGTATCCGGAACTCCTACGAGCAGTACTTC
CDR3: CASSIRNSYEQYF

D: TRBD2
V: TRBV9
size: -
J: TRBJ2-3
DNA: TGTGCCAGCAGCGCGACGACTAGCTGGGCTAGCACAGATACGCAGTATTTT
CDR3: CASSATTSWASTDTQYF

D: TRBD2
V: TRBV7-9
size: -
J: TRBJ2-3
DNA: TGTGCCAGCAGCCGGGGAGGGGCAGATACGCAGTATTTT
CDR3: CASSRGGADTQYF

D: -
V: TRBV7-9
size: few
J: TRBJ2-1
DNA: TGTGCCAGCAGCTTAGCGAGGGCCGGTGAGCAGTTCTTC
CDR3: CASSLARAGEQFF

D: TRBD1
V: TRBV5-4
size: medium-sized
J: TRBJ1-6
DNA: TGTGCCAGCAGCCGGATACCAGACAGGGACGATTCACCCCTCCACTTT
CDR3: CASSRIPDRDDSPLHF

D: -
V: TRBV9
size: once
J: TRBJ1-2
DNA: TGTGCCAGCAGGGGGACTTACTTCTATGGCTACACCTTC
CDR3: CASRGTYFYGYTF

D: -
V: TRBV7-7
size: -
J: TRBJ2-5
DNA: TGTGCTAGCAGCTCCTACCCATCGAGATCGTACCAAGAGACCCAGTACTTC
CDR3: CASSSYPSRSYQETQYF

D: -
V: TRBV4-1
size: -
J: TRBJ2-1
DNA: TGCGCCAGCAGCCTACAGGGCAATGAGCAGTTCTTC
CDR3: CASSLQGNEQFF

D: -
V: TRBV7-9
size: -
J: TRBJ1-6
DNA: TGTGCCAGCAGCCCCATCAACCTTGCCGATTCACCCCTCCACTTT
CDR3: CASSPINLADSPLHF

D: TRBD1
V: TRBV6-1
size: -
J: TRBJ1-1
DNA: TGTGCCAGCAGTGCACAGGGGTACAGCATGAACACTGAAGCTTTCTTT
CDR3: CASSAQGYSMNTEAFF

D: -
V: TRBV30
size: -
J: TRBJ2-7
DNA: TGTGCCTGGAGTTACGGGGGATTAATGGAGCAGTACTTC
CDR3: CAWSYGGLMEQYF

D: -
V: TRBV13
size: few
J: TRBJ2-2
DNA: TGTGCCAGCAGCTTGGGGGGGCTTGGCGGGGAGCTGTTTTTT
CDR3: CASSLGGLGGELFF

D: -
V: TRBV27
size: -
J: TRBJ1-5
DNA: TGTGCCAGCAGTTTATACAAGGGTCAGCCCCAGCATTTT
CDR3: CASSLYKGQPQHF